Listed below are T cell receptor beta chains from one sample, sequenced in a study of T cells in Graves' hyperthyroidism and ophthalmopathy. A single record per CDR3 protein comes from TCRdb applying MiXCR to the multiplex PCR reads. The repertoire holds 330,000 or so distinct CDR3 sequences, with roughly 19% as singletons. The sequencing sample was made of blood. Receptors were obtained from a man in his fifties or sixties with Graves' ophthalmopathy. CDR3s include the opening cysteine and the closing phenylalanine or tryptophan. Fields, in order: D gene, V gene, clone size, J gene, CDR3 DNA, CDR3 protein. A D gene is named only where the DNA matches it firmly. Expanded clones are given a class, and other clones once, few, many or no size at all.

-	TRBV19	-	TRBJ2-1	TGTGCCAGTAGTAACGGGACAACCAAACTAAGGGACAATGAGCAGTTCTTC	CASSNGTTKLRDNEQFF
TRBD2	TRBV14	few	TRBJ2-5	TGTGCCAGCAACGGGGGGAGTCGTATAGAGACCCAGTACTTC	CASNGGSRIETQYF
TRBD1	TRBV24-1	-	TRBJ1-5	TGTGCCACCAGTGATCCTGAGACAGGGGGCAACAATCAGCCCCAGCATTTT	CATSDPETGGNNQPQHF
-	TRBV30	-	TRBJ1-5	TGTGCCTGGAGTCCAAAATCCCGGGGGTTAAATCAGCCCCAGCATTTT	CAWSPKSRGLNQPQHF
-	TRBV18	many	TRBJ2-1	TGTGCCAGCTCACCACCCGCAGGTGATCAGTTCTTC	CASSPPAGDQFF
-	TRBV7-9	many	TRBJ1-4	TGTGCCAGCAGCTATGGGGGAGCAACTAATGAAAAACTGTTTTTT	CASSYGGATNEKLFF
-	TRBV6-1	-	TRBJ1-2	TGTGCCAGCAGTGAGTCAGGATTCTATGGCTACACCTTC	CASSESGFYGYTF
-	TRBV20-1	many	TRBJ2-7	TGCAGTGCTAGAGATGGGGGACCGAACGAGCAGTACTTC	CSARDGGPNEQYF
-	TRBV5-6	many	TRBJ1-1	TGTGCCAGCAGCTTGGTTGGAGTGAGGACTGAAGCTTTCTTT	CASSLVGVRTEAFF
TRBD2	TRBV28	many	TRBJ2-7	TGTGCCAGCAGATTTAGCGGGAGGGCATACGAGCAGTACTTC	CASRFSGRAYEQYF
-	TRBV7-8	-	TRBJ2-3	TGTGCCAGCAGCTTCCTGGACTCCACAGATACGCAGTATTTT	CASSFLDSTDTQYF
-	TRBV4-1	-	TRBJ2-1	TGCGCCAGCAGCCAAGTCCAGACATGGTACAATGAGCAGTTCTTC	CASSQVQTWYNEQFF
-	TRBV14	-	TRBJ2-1	TGTGCCAGCAGCCAGTGGGTAGGGCCCTACAATGAGCAGTTCTTC	CASSQWVGPYNEQFF
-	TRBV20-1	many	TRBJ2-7	TGCAGTGCGGCAGACCTGTACGAGCAGTACTTC	CSAADLYEQYF
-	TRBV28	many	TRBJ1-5	TGTGCCAGCAGTTTCCGAGACGTGAGCCTTTATAGCAATCAGCCCCAGCATTTT	CASSFRDVSLYSNQPQHF
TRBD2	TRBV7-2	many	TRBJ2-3	TGTGCCAGCAGTGATAGCGGGAGTGGGGCAGATACGCAGTATTTT	CASSDSGSGADTQYF
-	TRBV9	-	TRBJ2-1	TGTGCCAGCAGCGTAAGAGGAGTGGGAGTCGGTGGTGAGCAGTTCTTC	CASSVRGVGVGGEQFF
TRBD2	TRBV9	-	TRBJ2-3	TGTGCCAGCAGCGGTAGCGGGTCCCTCCGAAGAGGGCCGCAGTATTTT	CASSGSGSLRRGPQYF
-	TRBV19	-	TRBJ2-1	TGTGCCAGTAGTATAGGTCTCCCGGGCCGCCGGAATGAGCAGTTCTTC	CASSIGLPGRRNEQFF
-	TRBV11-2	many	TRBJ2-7	TGTGCCAGCAGCTCCCGCGGACAGCCCTACGAGCAGTACTTC	CASSSRGQPYEQYF
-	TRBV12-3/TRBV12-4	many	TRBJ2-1	TGTGCCAGCAGTTTCCCCTCCCTAGCATCGAACAATGAGCAGTTCTTC	CASSFPSLASNNEQFF
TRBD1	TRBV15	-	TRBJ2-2	TGTGCCACCAGCAGAGATGGGACAGCTACTACCGGGGAGCTGTTTTTT	CATSRDGTATTGELFF
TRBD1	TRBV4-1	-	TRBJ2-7	TGCGCCAGCAGCCAAGGGGAGACAGGGTCCTACGAGCAGTACTTC	CASSQGETGSYEQYF
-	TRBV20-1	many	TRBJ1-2	TGCAGTGCTAGAGTGGGGGTATTAGGCTACACCTTC	CSARVGVLGYTF
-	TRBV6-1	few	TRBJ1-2	TGTGCCAGCAGCGGCCGGGGGGAAGGTCGTGGCTACACCTTC	CASSGRGEGRGYTF
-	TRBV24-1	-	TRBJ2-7	TGTGCCACCAGTGATTTTCGGTCCTACGAGCAGTACTTC	CATSDFRSYEQYF